Listed below are T cell receptor beta chains from one sample, sequenced in a study of T cell responses to AZD1222 COVID-19 vaccine. The repertoire was sequenced with immunoSEQ multiplex PCR; TCRdb's copy has only in-frame clones and lacks some. Here the sample spans 90,000 to 110,000 clones, approximately 91% being singletons. Sequenced here: peripheral blood, sampled on day 0 of AZD1222 vaccination. The origin of the receptors is an adult in good health. Each CDR3 is given with its conserved first and last residue. A D gene is named only where the DNA matches it firmly. Expanded clones are given a class, and other clones once, few, many or no size at all.

d_call j_call clone_size v_call cdr3_nt cdr3_aa
NA TRBJ1-1 once TRBV18 TGTGCCAGCTCACCACCGGGGGGCCGGGGCACTGAAGCTTTCTTT CASSPPGGRGTEAFF
NA TRBJ2-7 NA TRBV2 TGTGCCAGCAGTGCTCTAGATTCGGTGAAATACGAGCAGTACTTC CASSALDSVKYEQYF
NA TRBJ1-3 NA TRBV6-6 TGTGCCAGCAAGGTCGGATGGAGCTCTGGAAACACCATATATTTT CASKVGWSSGNTIYF
NA TRBJ2-1 NA TRBV9 TGTGCCAGCAGCCCCAGCGGAGCCCGCAATGAGCAGTTCTTC CASSPSGARNEQFF
TRBD2 TRBJ2-1 NA TRBV18 TGTGCCAGCTCCAAAGGACTAGCGGGAGACGGTGAGCAGTTCTTC CASSKGLAGDGEQFF
NA TRBJ1-1 few TRBV5-1 TGCGCCAGCAGCTTGGTGCGGGGGAACACTGAAGCTTTCTTT CASSLVRGNTEAFF
NA TRBJ1-6 NA TRBV30 TGTGCCTGGAGTGTAACAGGAACGGGAAATTCACCCCTCCACTTT CAWSVTGTGNSPLHF
TRBD1 TRBJ1-2 NA TRBV3-1/TRBV3-2 TGTGCCAGCAGCCGCTCGACAGGGGGGGGATCAGGCTACACCTTC CASSRSTGGGSGYTF
NA TRBJ1-2 once TRBV4-3 TGCGCCAGCAGCCAAGAATATGGGGGCCCAGGACGACTTAACTATGGCTACACCTTC CASSQEYGGPGRLNYGYTF
NA TRBJ2-3 NA TRBV15 TGTGCCACCAGCAGAGAAGGGACCCGGGCAGATACGCAGTATTTT CATSREGTRADTQYF
NA TRBJ1-2 NA TRBV3-1/TRBV3-2 TGTGCCAGCAGCCCCCCGGGGACAAACTATGGCTACACCTTC CASSPPGTNYGYTF
NA TRBJ2-3 NA TRBV3-1/TRBV3-2 TGTGCCAGCATGGCCAGCGTGACAGATACGCAGTATTTT CASMASVTDTQYF
NA TRBJ2-2 NA TRBV5-4 TGTGCCAGCAGCTTAGGTAGTGTTGGGACGAACACCGGGGAGCTGTTTTTT CASSLGSVGTNTGELFF
NA TRBJ2-3 NA TRBV6-6 TGTGCCAGCAGCCCCCGGGGAACAGATACGCAGTATTTT CASSPRGTDTQYF
TRBD1 TRBJ1-2 NA TRBV14 TGTGCCAGCAGCCAAACAACAGGGGCCTATGGCTACACCTTC CASSQTTGAYGYTF
NA TRBJ1-2 NA TRBV3-1/TRBV3-2 TGTGCCAGCAACGTGGGCCGGTGGGGAGTGGGTGGCTACACCTTC CASNVGRWGVGGYTF
TRBD1 TRBJ2-2 NA TRBV7-3 TGTGCCAGCAGCCGAGGGACAGGGCCCACCGGGGAGCTGTTTTTT CASSRGTGPTGELFF
TRBD1 TRBJ2-5 NA TRBV6-5 TGTGCCAGCAGTCCCCGGGGACAGTACCAAGAGACCCAGTACTTC CASSPRGQYQETQYF
NA TRBJ2-2 few TRBV19 TGTGCCAGTATGGGGCAGGGTAGGAACACCGGGGAGCTGTTTTTT CASMGQGRNTGELFF
NA TRBJ1-3 NA TRBV28 TGTGCCAGCCGCGATGGCCAGGGAGTAAACACCATATATTTT CASRDGQGVNTIYF
TRBD1 TRBJ1-2 NA TRBV6-5 TGTGCCAGCGTTATACGACAGGGGGTGGTTGGCTACACCTTC CASVIRQGVVGYTF
TRBD2 TRBJ2-5 NA TRBV3-1/TRBV3-2 TGTGCCAGCAGCCAAGATCTGGGAGGGACGGGTCAGGGATTCCAAGAGACCCAGTACTTC CASSQDLGGTGQGFQETQYF
NA TRBJ2-2 NA TRBV2 TGTGCCAGCTGGGGGGCAACAGGAGACACCGGGGAGCTGTTTTTT CASWGATGDTGELFF
TRBD1 TRBJ1-2 NA TRBV18 TGTGCCAGCTCCCCGAGGCCGGGACAGGGCGCTTCTAACTATGGCTACACCTTC CASSPRPGQGASNYGYTF
NA TRBJ2-4 NA TRBV6-2/TRBV6-3 TGTGCCAGCAGTTTGACCAGGAGCCCCTTAGCCAAAAACATTCAGTACTTC CASSLTRSPLAKNIQYF
TRBD2 TRBJ2-3 NA TRBV4-1 TGCGCCAGCAGCCCGATAAGCGGGGGAAACACAGATACGCAGTATTTT CASSPISGGNTDTQYF
TRBD2 TRBJ2-7 NA TRBV28 TGTGCCAGCCTAGCGGGGGGGCCTAACGAGCAGTACTTC CASLAGGPNEQYF
NA TRBJ1-5 NA TRBV6-5 TGTGCCAGCTTGGGACTGAACAATCAGCCCCAGCATTTT CASLGLNNQPQHF
NA TRBJ1-1 NA TRBV30 TGTGCCTGGACACAGGGCCGGACTGAAGCTTTCTTT CAWTQGRTEAFF
TRBD1 TRBJ1-5 NA TRBV27 TGTGCCAGCAGTCTCGGACAGGGGGCGAGGCAGCCCCAGCATTTT CASSLGQGARQPQHF
NA TRBJ1-1 once TRBV19 TGTGCCAGTAGTACCTCCATAATTTGGACTGAAGCTTTCTTT CASSTSIIWTEAFF
TRBD2 TRBJ2-1 NA TRBV11-3 TGTGCCAGCAGCGGAAATAGGGAGGGCGTCGGCTCCTACAATGAGCAGTTCTTC CASSGNREGVGSYNEQFF
TRBD2 TRBJ2-1 NA TRBV27 TGTGCCAGCAGCAGTGGCCGCGGACTAGCGGGGCGGGATGAGCAGTTCTTC CASSSGRGLAGRDEQFF
NA TRBJ1-2 few TRBV6-2/TRBV6-3 TGTGCCAGCAGTGCGGGGTTCAACTATGGCTACACCTTC CASSAGFNYGYTF
NA TRBJ1-1 NA TRBV29-1 TGCAGCGTCGGACGACCGGGGGGGAACACTGAAGCTTTCTTT CSVGRPGGNTEAFF
TRBD2 TRBJ2-1 NA TRBV6-1 TGTGCCAGCAGTGTTTTAGCGGGCCGGGGGGACGGTGAGCAGTTCTTC CASSVLAGRGDGEQFF
TRBD1 TRBJ2-2 once TRBV5-4 TGTGCCAGCAGTACAGGGGCCGGGGAGCTGTTTTTT CASSTGAGELFF
NA TRBJ1-1 once TRBV19 TGTGCCAGTAGTATTTCTGGGATCCCTGAAGCTTTCTTT CASSISGIPEAFF
TRBD1 TRBJ1-4 NA TRBV28 TGTGCCAGCAGTTCGAATAACAGGGGGGCTGAAAAACTGTTTTTT CASSSNNRGAEKLFF
TRBD2 TRBJ2-7 NA TRBV5-6 TGTGCCAGCAGCTTGGGACTAGCGGGGGCCGATTACGAGCAGTACTTC CASSLGLAGADYEQYF
NA TRBJ2-7 NA TRBV10-1 TGCGCCAGCGGTCCAGCCGACGAGCAGTACTTC CASGPADEQYF
NA TRBJ1-2 NA TRBV29-1 TGCAGCGTTGAGGCGGGACAAAACTATGGCTACACCTTC CSVEAGQNYGYTF
TRBD1 TRBJ2-3 once TRBV18 TGTGCCAGCTCACCCACAGGGGTTCCCACAGATACGCAGTATTTT CASSPTGVPTDTQYF
NA TRBJ2-7 NA TRBV18 TGTGCCAGCTCACCACAGGGGCTCCGGAACTACGAGCAGTACTTC CASSPQGLRNYEQYF
NA TRBJ1-2 NA TRBV27 TGTGCCAGCAGCCAGAGAGGTGGAAGCTACACCTTC CASSQRGGSYTF
NA TRBJ1-6 NA TRBV3-1/TRBV3-2 TGTGCCAGCAGCCAAGACCCCACCAGGGCTTCACCCCTCCACTTT CASSQDPTRASPLHF
NA TRBJ2-1 once TRBV6-6 TGTGCCAGCGGGCAGGTTTACAATGAGCAGTTCTTC CASGQVYNEQFF
NA TRBJ2-2 NA TRBV28 TGTGCCAGCATGAGGGGGTCGAACACCGGGGAGCTGTTTTTT CASMRGSNTGELFF
NA TRBJ1-1 NA TRBV19 TGTGCCAGTAGGGGTGTTTTCTGGGGGCTGAGCACTGAAGCTTTCTTT CASRGVFWGLSTEAFF
NA TRBJ1-2 NA TRBV19 TGTGCCAGTAGTATAATTGGCGGGGTAACCGGGTATGGCTACACCTTC CASSIIGGVTGYGYTF
NA TRBJ1-3 NA TRBV27 TGTGCCAGCAGCTACCGTGGCGGAAACACCATATATTTT CASSYRGGNTIYF
NA TRBJ1-1 once TRBV3-1/TRBV3-2 TGTGCCAGCAGCCAGATGGGGGGACGCGGAGCTTTCTTT CASSQMGGRGAFF
NA TRBJ1-2 NA TRBV6-2/TRBV6-3 TGTGCCAGCAGTTACTCTCTCCTCAAGCGGAGCTATGGCTACACCTTC CASSYSLLKRSYGYTF
NA TRBJ2-7 NA TRBV7-2 TGTGCCAGCAGCTCTCTCTACGAGCAGTACTTC CASSSLYEQYF